These T cell receptor beta chains were read from a single sample in a study of T cell responses to AZD1222 COVID-19 vaccine. The repertoire was sequenced with immunoSEQ multiplex PCR; TCRdb's copy has only in-frame clones and lacks some. This sample has 130,000 to 150,000 clones, with 88% found just once. Sequenced here: peripheral blood, sampled on day 0 of AZD1222 vaccination. The receptors derive from an adult in good health. Each CDR3 is given with its conserved first and last residue. A D gene is named only where the DNA matches it firmly. Clone size is stated in some rows and not others, as once, few, many or a class when expanded.

V gene	J gene	clone size	D gene	CDR3 DNA	CDR3 protein
TRBV5-1	TRBJ1-5	-	TRBD1	TGCGCCAGTGCACCGGGACAGGGCCCCAATCAGCCCCAGCATTTT	CASAPGQGPNQPQHF
TRBV6-5	TRBJ1-5	-	-	TGTGCCAGCAGGGCCAGGGTCCCGGGACAGCCCCAGCATTTT	CASRARVPGQPQHF
TRBV3-1/TRBV3-2	TRBJ1-2	-	-	TGTGCCAGCAGCCAAGGCGGGGGCAGGGCGGTATATGGCTACACCTTC	CASSQGGGRAVYGYTF
TRBV11-3	TRBJ2-7	-	-	TGTGCCAGCAGCTTACAACCCCTCTACGAGCAGTACTTC	CASSLQPLYEQYF
TRBV6-5	TRBJ1-4	-	-	TGTGCCAGCAAGGGCATCACAACTAATGAAAAACTGTTTTTT	CASKGITTNEKLFF
TRBV15	TRBJ2-1	-	TRBD2	TGTGCCACCAGCAGAGCGCGGGGGGACTCCAGGGAGCAGTTCTTC	CATSRARGDSREQFF
TRBV28	TRBJ1-2	-	-	TGTGCCAGCAGAAGGGAAGGTATTTCCCTCGGCTACACCTTC	CASRREGISLGYTF
TRBV7-2	TRBJ1-1	-	TRBD1	TGTGCCAGCAGCATACAGGGGAAGACTGAAGCTTTCTTT	CASSIQGKTEAFF
TRBV11-2	TRBJ1-5	-	TRBD1	TGTGCCAGCAGCTCGGACAGGGATAAGGGTCAGCCCCAGCATTTT	CASSSDRDKGQPQHF
TRBV27	TRBJ2-7	-	-	TGTGCCAGCAGTTTATCGCAAGCTGATAGCTCCTACGAGCAGTACTTC	CASSLSQADSSYEQYF
TRBV19	TRBJ2-5	-	TRBD1	TGTGCCAGTAACAGGGGGCAGTCTCAAGAGACCCAGTACTTC	CASNRGQSQETQYF
TRBV4-3	TRBJ1-6	few	-	TGCGCCAGCAGCCAAGTAAAGGTGAAGAATTCACCCCTCCACTTT	CASSQVKVKNSPLHF
TRBV12-3/TRBV12-4	TRBJ1-4	-	-	TGTGCCAGCAGTTTAACAGAGAATGAAAAACTGTTTTTT	CASSLTENEKLFF
TRBV3-1/TRBV3-2	TRBJ1-3	many	TRBD1	TGTGCCAGCAGCGCCGGGACAGGGGGCAGAAACACCATATATTTT	CASSAGTGGRNTIYF
TRBV30	TRBJ2-1	-	-	TGTGGGGCCCATAGATCTAGCAATGAGCAGTTCTTC	CGAHRSSNEQFF
TRBV10-3	TRBJ1-2	-	-	TGTGCCATCAGTGAAAGAGGGGGGGAACAGAACTATGGCTACACCTTC	CAISERGGEQNYGYTF
TRBV24-1	TRBJ2-1	-	TRBD2	TGTGCCACCAGTGATCGGTCCCTCAGCGGGGGGCTGTCCTACAATGAGCAGTTCTTC	CATSDRSLSGGLSYNEQFF
TRBV7-8	TRBJ2-3	-	-	TGTGCCAGCCGCCGAGGGGGGCGATTGGCAGATACGCAGTATTTT	CASRRGGRLADTQYF
TRBV19	TRBJ2-1	-	TRBD2	TGTGCCAGTAGTTATACTAGCGGCTCAAACAATGAGCAGTTCTTC	CASSYTSGSNNEQFF
TRBV29-1	TRBJ2-7	-	TRBD1	TGCAGCGTTGAAGGGGACAGGGTTTACGAGCAGTACTTC	CSVEGDRVYEQYF
TRBV9	TRBJ2-3	-	-	TGTGCCAGCAGCGAGAGATTCACAGATACGCAGTATTTT	CASSERFTDTQYF
TRBV19	TRBJ2-3	-	-	TGTGCCAGTAGTATGGCGGGGACTAGCACAGATACGCAGTATTTT	CASSMAGTSTDTQYF
TRBV5-4	TRBJ2-7	-	-	TGTGCCAGCAGCTTGAACTACGAGCAGTACTTC	CASSLNYEQYF
TRBV9	TRBJ1-2	-	TRBD1	TGTGCCAGCAGCCCAACCCCGACCGGGACAGGGGGTTCTCGCTACACCTTC	CASSPTPTGTGGSRYTF
TRBV28	TRBJ1-2	-	-	TGTGCCAGCAGTTTAGGATATGATGGCTACACCTTC	CASSLGYDGYTF
TRBV12-5	TRBJ1-5	-	-	TGTGCTAGCGCTCAGCGAAGCAATCAGCCCCAGCATTTT	CASAQRSNQPQHF
TRBV7-8	TRBJ1-6	-	-	TGTGCCAGCAGCTTATCCAGGGATGAGAATTCACCCCTCCACTTT	CASSLSRDENSPLHF
TRBV4-2	TRBJ1-3	-	-	TGTGCCAGCAGCCCTCTTAGACAGGCCTACTCTGGAAACACCATATATTTT	CASSPLRQAYSGNTIYF
TRBV18	TRBJ2-1	once	-	TGTGCCAGCTCACCACTGGCAGGGCCGAATGAGCAGTTCTTC	CASSPLAGPNEQFF
TRBV9	TRBJ1-2	-	TRBD1	TGTGCCAGCAGTCGGGACAGCTATGGCTACACCTTC	CASSRDSYGYTF
TRBV11-3	TRBJ2-3	once	-	TGTGCCAGCAGCTTAGGGGCCAGGGATACGCAGTATTTT	CASSLGARDTQYF
TRBV6-6	TRBJ2-7	-	-	TGTGCCAGCAGCTGGGGGCTCTCCTACGAGCAGTACTTC	CASSWGLSYEQYF
TRBV2	TRBJ2-5	-	-	TGTGCCAGCCGGAGAGATCCGAAAGAGACCCAGTACTTC	CASRRDPKETQYF
TRBV6-2/TRBV6-3	TRBJ2-1	-	-	TGTGCCAGCAGCCCCTTGTGGACATCTCAGTTCTTC	CASSPLWTSQFF
TRBV6-6	TRBJ1-1	-	-	TGTGCCAGCAGTTACCGGACTCTCACTGAAGCTTTCTTT	CASSYRTLTEAFF
TRBV27	TRBJ1-1	-	-	TGTGCCAGCAGTTTAGAGGCCCTAACCGTGGCTTTCTTT	CASSLEALTVAFF